Listed below are T cell receptor beta chains from one sample, sequenced in a study of OX40 agonist ivuxolimab in advanced cancers. Produced via immunoSEQ multiplex PCR; TCRdb's table is partial and in-frame only. The table has approximately 33,000 clones, less than 90% seen once. The input for sequencing was CD4+ or CD8+ T cells sorted from blood, taken in a trial of the OX40 agonist ivuxolimab. The receptors here all came from an adult with an advanced solid tumor such as melanoma, head and neck, liver or kidney cancer. The CDR3 runs from the conserved cysteine through the conserved F or W. D genes are given only for firm matches. Only some rows state a clone size, as once, few, many or a class for expanded clones.

TRBD1 | . | TRBJ1-2 | TRBV6-5 | TGTGCCAGCAGTTACTCACGGACAGGGGGAGCATCCACCTTC | CASSYSRTGGASTF
TRBD2 | . | TRBJ2-3 | TRBV11-2 | TGTGCCAGCAGCTCGGGACGACTAGCGGGAGATACAGATACGCAGTATTTT | CASSSGRLAGDTDTQYF
TRBD2 | . | TRBJ2-1 | TRBV6-4 | TGTGCCACGCGGACTAGCGTCAATGAGCAGTTCTTC | CATRTSVNEQFF
. | . | TRBJ1-3 | TRBV27 | TGTGCCAGCAAAGATACAGGTAGCTCTGGAAACACCATATATTTT | CASKDTGSSGNTIYF
TRBD1 | . | TRBJ2-7 | TRBV9 | TGTGCCAGCAGCCCGGGACAGGGACACTCCTACGAGCAGTACTTC | CASSPGQGHSYEQYF
TRBD2 | . | TRBJ2-7 | TRBV19 | TGTGCCAGTAGTATTAGACTAGCGGGAGAAGTTTCCTACTACGAGCAGTACTTC | CASSIRLAGEVSYYEQYF
. | . | TRBJ2-2 | TRBV4-3 | TGCGCCAGCAGCCAAGAGCGACTAGTCACCGGGGAGCTGTTTTTT | CASSQERLVTGELFF
. | . | TRBJ1-1 | TRBV5-6 | TGTGCCAGCAGCTTGGGACCCGGAGAAGCTTTCTTT | CASSLGPGEAFF
. | once | TRBJ2-2 | TRBV7-3 | TGTGCCAGCAGCCGTAGCGGAAACACCGGGGAGCTGTTTTTT | CASSRSGNTGELFF
. | . | TRBJ2-2 | TRBV7-3 | TGTGCCAGCAGCTTAAGTGGAGGGGCCACCGGGGAGCTGTTTTTT | CASSLSGGATGELFF
TRBD2 | . | TRBJ2-7 | TRBV28 | TGTGCCAGCAGCTTCGCCGGGGGGACCTACGAGCAGTACTTC | CASSFAGGTYEQYF
TRBD1 | . | TRBJ2-7 | TRBV4-2 | TGTGCCAGCAGCCGTTCCGGGACAGGGGAGTCCTACGAGCAGTACTTC | CASSRSGTGESYEQYF
. | . | TRBJ1-5 | TRBV6-5 | TGTGCCAGCAACACAGGTGTGAATCAGCCCCAGCATTTT | CASNTGVNQPQHF